The 23 T cell receptor beta chains below all came from one sample that was sequenced in a study of control samples from healthy donors and cancer patients (dated by TCRdb to the early 2020s). Library prep was done by the immunoSEQ multiplex PCR assay. TCRdb stores this immuneACCESS table with in-frame sequences only. Part of the clones is absent; in the studies checked, under half of the shortfall reflects unresolved V genes, and no reason is known for the rest. The sample table holds 60,000 to 75,000 clones, of which almost 85% were seen once. 4.5% to 6.5% of the sample lies in the top ten. The sequenced material came from blood. The source of these receptors is a man in his forties in good health.

This clone was seen just once. This sequence joins TRBV6-5 and TRBJ2-5; 7 bases align to TRBD1. V trimming: 5 bases; J trimming: 6 bases; junction bases outside the gene matches: 6. This CDR3 comprises 13 residues. Per the germline V gene, CDR1 is MNHEY and CDR2 is SVGAGI. The CDR3 nucleotides are TGTGCCAGCAGTACAGACAGGGATCAGACCCAGTACTTC. The encoded protein is CASSTDRDQTQYF.

The chain combines TRBV14 with TRBJ2-7; possibly TRBD2 for D (6 bases). V gave up 0 bases and J gave up 2 bases, with 11 bases separating them. The CDR3 covers 15 residues. From germline, CDR1 is SGHDN and CDR2 FVKESK. The CDR3 DNA sequence: TGTGCCAGCAGCCAAGATCGGTGGAGGGCCTACGAGCAGTACTTC. Translation gives CASSQDRWRAYEQYF.

J is TRBJ2-7 and V is TRBV20-1, with D possibly matching TRBD1 (6 bases). Germline values: CDR1 DFQATT, CDR2 SNEGSKA (reference sequence). Trimming cost V 3 bases and J 4 bases, with 25 bases left between them. The CDR3 contains 17 residues. CDR3 loop: CSASTDDPPTGYYEQYF. CDR3 in DNA: TGCAGTGCTAGTACCGACGACCCTCCGACAGGATATTACGAGCAGTACTTC.

This rearrangement joins TRBV5-5 to TRBJ1-1; D remains unclear. The V end lost 1 base, the J end lost 1 base, and 8 bases lay between the germline ends. The CDR3 loop spans 14 amino acids. From germline, CDR1 is SGHKS and CDR2 YYEKEE (reference sequence). In DNA form, the CDR3 reads TGTGCCAGCAGCTTGTTCCCGGAGAACACTGAAGCTTTCTTT. Translating gives CASSLFPENTEAFF.

By proportion, this clone is medium-sized (0.01 to 0.1%). The chain joins TRBV19 to TRBJ1-4; 11 bases fit TRBD1. CDR3 length equals 15 residues. The V gene's germline CDR1 is LNHDA and CDR2 SQIVND (reference sequence). J was trimmed by 6 bases and V by 5 bases; bases with no gene match: 5. The CDR3 nucleotides are TGTGCCAGTAGTGGGACAGGGGGGCGAGATGAAAAACTGTTTTTT. Translation: CASSGTGGRDEKLFF.

V gene TRBV7-9 combines with J gene TRBJ2-1, with 15 nucleotides matching TRBD2. V lost 5 bases and J lost 2; bases outside the gene matches: 4. Germline CDR1 and CDR2: SEHNR and FQNEAQ (reference sequence). The CDR3 contains 17 residues. CDR3 region: CASSEWTSGGAYNEQFF. The CDR3 DNA reads TGTGCCAGCAGCGAATGGACTAGCGGGGGGGCCTACAATGAGCAGTTCTTC.

The genes are TRBV24-1 and TRBJ2-2; 7 nucleotides align to TRBD1. V gave up 3 bases and J gave up 2 bases; unmatched junction bases: 14. Germline CDR1 is KGHDR and CDR2 is SFDVKD. The CDR3 is 19 amino acids. In DNA, the CDR3 is TGTGCCACCAGTGATCCAACAGGGGAGACAGGGTCAAACACCGGGGAGCTGTTTTTT. This gives the protein CATSDPTGETGSNTGELFF.

This rearrangement joins TRBV20-1 to TRBJ2-3, with D unresolved. V gave up 6 bases and J gave up 0 bases, with 10 bases separating them. In germline, CDR1 is DFQATT, CDR2 SNEGSKA (reference sequence). The CDR3 loop spans 13 amino acids. The CDR3 loop is CSASFLSTDTQYF. In DNA form, the CDR3 reads TGCAGTGCCAGTTTCCTAAGCACAGATACGCAGTATTTT.

The chain recombines TRBV30 with TRBJ2-3; a weak D match, TRBD1 (5 bases). This CDR3 has 12 amino acids. Germline values: CDR1 GTSNPN, CDR2 SVGIG (reference sequence). V lost 2 bases to trimming and J lost 4 bases, with 7 bases between them. The CDR3 nucleotides are TGTGCCTGGAGTCAGGGCCCAGATACGCAGTATTTT. Translation: CAWSQGPDTQYF. Full variable domain (rest looked up from reference TRBV30 and TRBJ2-3): SQTIHQWPATLVQPVGSPLSLECTVEGTSNPNLYWYRQAAGRGLQLLFYSVGIGQISSEVPQNLSASRPQDRQFILSSKKLLLSDSGFYLCAWSQGPDTQYFGPGTRLTVL.

This clone occurred once. The chain has TRBV18 and TRBJ1-2, with D unclear. Germline V gene sequence: CDR1 KGHSH, CDR2 LQKENI. V was pared by 2 bases and J by 6 bases, with 10 bases between. This CDR3 contains 13 residues. CDR3 coding DNA: TGTGCCAGCTCACCAGAACCAGTGAATGGCTACACCTTC. Its protein product is CASSPEPVNGYTF.

V gene TRBV9 combines with J gene TRBJ1-3; tentatively, D is TRBD1 (5 bases). Germline CDR1 reads SGDLS; CDR2 reads YYNGEE. The CDR3 has 15 amino acids. Trimming cost V 3 bases and J 7 bases, with 17 bases left between them. The CDR3 nucleotides read TGTGCCAGCAGCGCGGGACCTGAAGAATGGAACACCATATATTTT. This codes for CASSAGPEEWNTIYF.

The table lists this clone with a few counts. This rearrangement joins TRBV19 to TRBJ2-7, with a possible D match to TRBD1 (5 bases). Per germline, CDR1 LNHDA and CDR2 SQIVND (reference sequence). The CDR3 sequence is 13 residues long. The ends were cut back, 6 bases at V and 7 bases at J, with 16 bases in the middle. As DNA, the CDR3 is TGTGCCAGTAGAGAGAAAGGGGTATTGGAGCAGTACTTC. It is translated as CASREKGVLEQYF.

V gene TRBV19 combines with J gene TRBJ2-7; 7 nucleotides agree with TRBD2. This CDR3 spans 15 amino acids. Germline values: CDR1 LNHDA, CDR2 SQIVND (reference sequence). The trim removed 6 bases at V and 2 bases at J, leaving 10 bases unmatched. CDR3 sequence reads: CASSVGLAEAYEQYF. CDR3 coding DNA: TGTGCCAGTAGCGTAGGGCTAGCGGAGGCCTACGAGCAGTACTTC. The complete variable domain, with remaining parts taken from reference TRBV19 and TRBJ2-7, reads DGGITQSPKYLFRKEGQNVTLSCEQNLNHDAMYWYRQDPGQGLRLIYYSQIVNDFQKGDIAEGYSVSREKKESFPLTVTSAQKNPTAFYLCASSVGLAEAYEQYFGPGTRLTVT.

The chain couples TRBV7-2 to TRBJ2-5, with D tentatively TRBD1 (6 bases). The germline V gene has CDR1 SGHTA and CDR2 FQGNSA. The CDR3 length is 15 residues. V lost 0 bases to trimming and J lost 1 base, with 9 bases between them. For the CDR3, the DNA is TGTGCCAGCAGCTTAGCCCAGACAGGCCAAGAGACCCAGTACTTC. As protein: CASSLAQTGQETQYF.

The chain has TRBV9 and TRBJ2-5, with D possibly matching TRBD1 (6 bases). Per the germline V gene, CDR1 is SGDLS and CDR2 is YYNGEE. The CDR3 extends over 15 amino acids. V was shortened by 6 bases and J by 4 bases, with 19 bases between the two germline ends. CDR3 sequence: CASTQGMGERETQYF. The CDR3 DNA follows: TGTGCCAGCACCCAGGGGATGGGGGAGAGAGAGACCCAGTACTTC.

V is TRBV21-1 and J is TRBJ2-7; the listed D gene, TRBD2, was not tested against the DNA. TRBV21-1 is designated a pseudogene. The CDR3 spans 12 residues. The CDR3 here is CASSPGGDEQYF. CDR3 DNA sequence: TGTGCCAGCAGTCCCGGGGGGGACGAGCAGTACTTC.

In this sample, this clone turned up once. J is TRBJ2-2 and V is TRBV30; 11 bases are shared with TRBD2. J lost 1 base, V lost 3 bases, and 7 bases had no gene match. The length of the CDR3 is 17 residues. Germline assignment: CDR1 GTSNPN and CDR2 SVGIG (reference sequence). CDR3 in DNA: TGTGCCTGGAGCCTAGCGGGAGGTTTCGTGAACACCGGGGAGCTGTTTTTT. This translates into CAWSLAGGFVNTGELFF.

The chain carries TRBV2 and TRBJ1-5; no definite D call. Per germline, CDR1 SNHLY and CDR2 FYNNEI. V lost 6 bases and J lost 2, with 8 bases in between. The CDR3 is 13 amino acids. The CDR3 sequence is CASRGSGNQPQHF. The CDR3, as DNA: TGTGCCAGCAGAGGGTCCGGCAATCAGCCCCAGCATTTT.

This clone showed up just a few times. This chain uses TRBV7-3 with TRBJ2-2, with 7 bases aligning to TRBD1. Germline V gives CDR1 SGHTA, CDR2 FQGTGA. With 5 bases clipped from V and 3 bases from J, the junction kept 9 bases outside the gene matches. The CDR3 is made up of 16 amino acids. In DNA form, the CDR3 reads TGTGCCAGCAGCCGTACAGGGCAGGGGGACACCGGGGAGCTGTTTTTT. Translating gives CASSRTGQGDTGELFF.

This clone was seen a handful of times. This chain joins TRBV10-3 and TRBJ2-2; 8 nucleotides agree with TRBD1. The CDR3 contains 16 residues. J lost 5 bases, V lost 6 bases, and 11 bases had no gene match. The V gene's germline CDR1 is ENHRY and CDR2 SYGVKD. The CDR3 sequence is CAIRSDGTGITGELFF. The DNA of the CDR3 is TGTGCCATCAGGAGTGATGGGACAGGAATTACCGGGGAGCTGTTTTTT.

CDR3 region: CASSQGSSGPLNTDTQYF. CDR3 coding DNA: TGTGCCAGCAGCCAAGGCTCTAGCGGCCCTCTAAACACAGATACGCAGTATTTT. The rearrangement uses TRBV3-1 (or the pseudogene TRBV3-2) and TRBJ2-3; 7 nucleotides agree with TRBD2. The CDR3 is made up of 18 amino acids. CDR1 is LGHDT and CDR2 is YNNKEL in the germline V gene (reference sequence). The J segment lost 2 bases and the V segment lost 1 base, leaving 12 bases of the junction unmatched.

V usage is TRBV9 and J usage is TRBJ2-2; D unclear. The V end was cut by 3 bases, the J end by 4 bases, with 10 bases between. The CDR3 is 14 amino acids. Germline V lookup: CDR1 SGDLS, CDR2 YYNGEE. CDR3 nucleotides: TGTGCCAGCAGCGCCTTAAGTGGCACCGGGGAGCTGTTTTTT. Residues: CASSALSGTGELFF.

The rearrangement links TRBV6-6 to TRBJ1-1; 8 bases align to TRBD1. V was pared by 4 bases and J by 4 bases, with 11 bases of the junction left unmatched. Germline CDR1 reads MNHNY; CDR2 reads SVGAGI (reference sequence). The CDR3 contains 16 residues. CDR3 amino acids: CASSFGQGFSGTEAFF. CDR3 bases: TGTGCCAGCAGTTTCGGACAGGGTTTCTCAGGCACTGAAGCTTTCTTT.